Presented here are 19 T cell receptor beta chains from one specimen sequenced in a study of CD8 T cells in Susac syndrome. cDNA came from about 0.5 to 1 ug RNA primed by random hexamers. TCRdb independently ran MiXCR on the immunoSEQ multiplex PCR reads; one entry per CDR3 protein. The sample has about 110,000 distinct CDR3 sequences; 90% to 96% are singletons. Material for sequencing was CD4+ T cells from PBMCs. The receptors come from a human donor in good health.

This clonotype was picked up a small number of times. This rearrangement joins TRBV13 to TRBJ2-7, with D uncertain. V lost 3 bases and J 3 bases, leaving 6 bases between the germline ends. Germline-derived CDR1 and CDR2 are PRHDT and FYEKMQ (reference sequence). The CDR3 runs to 12 residues. CDR3 DNA sequence: TGTGCCAGCAGCTTGGGATACTACGAGCAGTACTTC. The encoded protein is CASSLGYYEQYF.

J is TRBJ2-6 and V is TRBV12-3 or TRBV12-4; D is uncertain. V shed 9 bases and J shed 1 base, with 19 bases lying between them. The CDR3 loop spans 17 amino acids. The CDR3 sequence is CASFSSPTASGANVLTF. The DNA of the CDR3 is TGTGCCAGTTTCTCCTCCCCAACAGCGTCTGGGGCCAACGTCCTGACTTTC.

The chain carries TRBV28 and TRBJ1-2; maybe TRBD1 (5 bases). The CDR3 length is 14 residues. Per germline, CDR1 MDHEN and CDR2 SYDVKM. The V gene lost 5 bases and the J gene lost 4 bases, with 14 bases spanning the gap. The CDR3, as DNA: TGTGCCAGCAGTATAAACCGGGACGGCTATGGCTACACCTTC. It yields the protein CASSINRDGYGYTF.

The rearrangement uses TRBV20-1 and TRBJ2-7; a weak D match, TRBD2 (6 bases). Looked up from germline, CDR1 is DFQATT and CDR2 is SNEGSKA (reference sequence). With 4 bases removed from V and 2 bases from J, the gap between germline ends came to 12 bases. The CDR3 covers 13 residues. The CDR3, as DNA: TGCAGTGCTATTGTGGGACTCCCCTACGAGCAGTACTTC. Amino acid sequence: CSAIVGLPYEQYF.

The rearrangement joins TRBV3-1 to TRBJ1-6; the D is unclear. The V gene lost 4 bases and the J gene lost 4 bases, with 8 bases spanning the gap. The CDR3 spans 14 residues. Germline assignment: CDR1 LGHDT and CDR2 YNNKEL (reference sequence). CDR3 in amino acids: CASSPLGYNSPLHF. For the CDR3, the DNA is TGTGCCAGCAGCCCTCTCGGGTATAATTCACCCCTCCACTTT.

The chain uses TRBV5-6 and TRBJ1-5; D unresolved. Germline CDR1 and CDR2: SGHDT and YYEEEE. The CDR3 extends over 13 amino acids. V gave up 4 bases and J gave up 4 bases, with 9 bases separating them. CDR3 loop: CASSTGRNQPQHF. The CDR3, as DNA: TGTGCCAGCAGCACCGGAAGGAATCAGCCCCAGCATTTT.

The chain couples TRBV6-6 to TRBJ2-3, with 9 bases identical to TRBD2. The V segment lost 6 bases and the J segment 3 bases; nucleotides outside the gene matches: 10. Germline CDR1 MNHNY, CDR2 SVGAGI (reference sequence). The CDR3 has 16 amino acids. The DNA of the CDR3 is TGTGCCAGCAGCAGACTAGCGGCCCACCAAACAGATACGCAGTATTTT. Its protein is CASSRLAAHQTDTQYF.

The chain is built from TRBV7-8 and TRBJ1-5; unclear D gene. CDR1 and CDR2 from the germline V gene are SGHVS and FQNEAQ. V was cut by 5 bases and J by 0 bases, with 17 bases left in between. The CDR3 length is 17 residues. The CDR3: CASSDRWVRYSNQPQHF. The CDR3, as DNA: TGTGCCAGCAGCGATAGATGGGTCCGATATAGCAATCAGCCCCAGCATTTT.

The chain carries TRBV7-9 and TRBJ2-7; 7 bases are a match to TRBD2. CDR1 and CDR2 (germline): SEHNR, FQNEAQ (reference sequence). The CDR3 is 13 amino acids. V dropped 3 bases and J dropped 4; count of bases not matched to a gene: 3. For the CDR3, the DNA is TGTGCCAGCAGCTTGGCGGGAGAATACGAGCAGTACTTC. This codes for CASSLAGEYEQYF.

This clonotype was recorded only once. V is TRBV5-4 and J is TRBJ2-5, with D tentatively TRBD1 or TRBD2 (7 bases each). Germline V gene sequence: CDR1 SGHNT, CDR2 YYREEE (reference sequence). The CDR3 loop spans 16 amino acids. V dropped 0 bases and J dropped 2 bases, with 14 bases sitting between them. The CDR3 DNA reads TGTGCCAGCAGCTTGGCCCAGGGGGGACTACAAGAGACCCAGTACTTC. Translated: CASSLAQGGLQETQYF.

The CDR3 loop reads CASSEQGSYGYTF. The CDR3, as DNA: TGTGCCAGCAGTGAACAGGGATCGTACGGCTACACCTTC. The chain combines TRBV6-5 with TRBJ1-2, with TRBD1 as a possible D gene (6 bases). The V and J ends lost 5 bases and 8 bases respectively, with 15 bases between them. There are 13 residues in the CDR3. Germline loops: CDR1 MNHEY, CDR2 SVGAGI.

The rearrangement links TRBV7-2 to TRBJ2-7; 10 positions match TRBD2. Germline V gene data show CDR1 as SGHTA and CDR2 as FQGNSA. J lost 0 bases, V lost 4 bases, and 6 bases had no gene match. The CDR3 is 16 amino acids. The CDR3 DNA reads TGTGCCAGCAGCTCCAGCGGGACTAGCGCCTCCTACGAGCAGTACTTC. This sequence encodes CASSSSGTSASYEQYF.

This chain's CDR3 is CASSRAGLFDEQFF. The CDR3 nucleotides are TGTGCCAGCAGCCGCGCGGGACTATTCGATGAGCAGTTCTTC. V and J are TRBV3-1 and TRBJ2-1; 7 positions match TRBD2. The V gene end was trimmed by 4 bases and the J gene end by 8 bases; junction bases not matched to a gene: 8. Germline values: CDR1 LGHDT, CDR2 YNNKEL (reference sequence). The length of the CDR3 is 14 residues.

The chain uses TRBV2 and TRBJ2-7; D is uncertain. With 2 bases removed from V and 0 bases from J, the gap between germline ends came to 8 bases. Per germline, CDR1 SNHLY and CDR2 FYNNEI. CDR3 length: 14 amino acids. In DNA, the CDR3 is TGTGCCAGCAGTGAACGTATCCTCTCCTACGAGCAGTACTTC. It specifies CASSERILSYEQYF.

This rearrangement joins TRBV29-1 to TRBJ2-3; unclear D gene. In germline, CDR1 is SQVTM, CDR2 ANQGSEA. This CDR3 contains 13 residues. The V gene lost 2 bases and the J gene lost 4 bases, with 10 bases spanning the gap. CDR3 bases: TGCAGCGTTGAACATTCTTCGGCAGATACGCAGTATTTT. It is translated as CSVEHSSADTQYF.

The chain's CDR3 is CASSDVWYGYTF. The CDR3 DNA sequence: TGTGCCAGCAGTGATGTGTGGTATGGCTACACCTTC. The genes are TRBV2 and TRBJ1-2; D is uncertain. The germline V gene has CDR1 SNHLY and CDR2 FYNNEI. The CDR3 is 12 amino acids. Trimming shortened V by 3 bases and J by 5 bases, and 7 bases separated the two germline ends.

The V call is TRBV20-1, the J call TRBJ2-5, with TRBD2 as a possible D gene (6 bases). The CDR3 contains 15 residues. Germline CDR1 DFQATT, CDR2 SNEGSKA (reference sequence). Trimming removed 4 bases from V and 0 bases from J, with 15 bases in between. CDR3 sequence: CSATPSAGNQETQYF. As DNA, the CDR3 is TGCAGTGCTACCCCATCGGCGGGAAACCAAGAGACCCAGTACTTC.

The rearrangement uses TRBV12-3 or TRBV12-4 and TRBJ2-7; weak D call: TRBD2 (8 bases). Trimming took off 6 bases at V and 7 bases at J, with 16 bases between the two ends. CDR3 length equals 13 residues. Here the CDR3 reads CASRRQGLGEQYF. The DNA of the CDR3 is TGTGCCAGCAGAAGACAGGGACTAGGGGAGCAGTACTTC.

J is TRBJ2-7 and V is TRBV20-1, with TRBD1 matching 10 bases. Germline CDR1 and CDR2: DFQATT and SNEGSKA (reference sequence). The CDR3 loop spans 14 amino acids. The V gene end was trimmed by 3 bases and the J gene end by 3 bases; junction bases not matched to a gene: 5. DNA of the CDR3: TGCAGTGCTAGTTCCGGGACAGGGGTCTACGAGCAGTACTTC. It yields the protein CSASSGTGVYEQYF.